This TCR beta chain was sequenced during a study of shared clonotypes between healthy human individuals. Profiled with immunoSEQ multiplex PCR; TCRdb holds only in-frame clones, not every one. The data hold about 2.4 million clones, with around nine tenths observed a single time. Sequenced material: naive CD4+ T cells sorted from blood. Described subset: CD45RA+ positively selected. This TCR came from a man younger than 35 in good health.

The CDR3 loop is CSVAYSANTEAFF. DNA for the CDR3: TGCAGCGTTGCTTACAGCGCGAACACTGAAGCTTTCTTT. This rearrangement joins TRBV29-1 to TRBJ1-1; D gene ambiguous. CDR3 size: 13 residues. The germline gives CDR1 SQVTM, CDR2 ANQGSEA. The V gene lost 4 bases and the J gene lost 1 base, with 10 bases spanning the gap.